The TCR beta chain described here comes from a study of circulating tumor DNA in untreated peripheral T-cell lymphoma listed by TCRdb under 2021. Study-wide conclusions, independent of this receptor: Tumor-specific clonotypes were identified in about 78% of patients, with identification achieved from 86% of baseline tissues and 67% of baseline serum samples.

From its cysteine to its phenylalanine, the CDR3 spans 13 amino acids. The read is trimmed to its CDR3 DNA, 39 bases read in frame from base 1. V loses 4 bases, J loses 8 bases, and the germline ends lie 17 bases apart. Via the germline V gene (reference sequence), CDR1 is GTSNPN and CDR2 SVGIG. Points on this clone: What this receptor recognizes is not known. Base quality data are lacking; no much larger clone is found one base away.

Tumor-specific TCR clonotypes were identified by sequencing baseline tumor tissue collected before treatment. In a trial, the study monitored patients with peripheral T-cell lymphoma who were getting frontline treatment by applying next-generation sequencing to their T-cell receptor sequences. The method behind the library was the immunoSEQ multiplex PCR assay. TCRdb holds this immuneACCESS table with in-frame rearrangements only. Some clones are missing; in checked studies, unresolved V genes explain under half, and the rest has no known cause. The sample has some 10,000 clones on record, around 76% of them singletons. Clones ranked in the top ten supply 25% to 40% of the sample.

The sequencing sample was made of tumor tissue. The sequence is built from TRBV30 and TRBJ1-1; no D segment can be confidently identified. The origin of this receptor is a human donor with peripheral T-cell lymphoma. The CDR3 corresponds to CAWTRPPQPEAFF. The base sequence is TGTGCCTGGACCCGCCCCCCACAGCCGGAAGCTTTCTTT.